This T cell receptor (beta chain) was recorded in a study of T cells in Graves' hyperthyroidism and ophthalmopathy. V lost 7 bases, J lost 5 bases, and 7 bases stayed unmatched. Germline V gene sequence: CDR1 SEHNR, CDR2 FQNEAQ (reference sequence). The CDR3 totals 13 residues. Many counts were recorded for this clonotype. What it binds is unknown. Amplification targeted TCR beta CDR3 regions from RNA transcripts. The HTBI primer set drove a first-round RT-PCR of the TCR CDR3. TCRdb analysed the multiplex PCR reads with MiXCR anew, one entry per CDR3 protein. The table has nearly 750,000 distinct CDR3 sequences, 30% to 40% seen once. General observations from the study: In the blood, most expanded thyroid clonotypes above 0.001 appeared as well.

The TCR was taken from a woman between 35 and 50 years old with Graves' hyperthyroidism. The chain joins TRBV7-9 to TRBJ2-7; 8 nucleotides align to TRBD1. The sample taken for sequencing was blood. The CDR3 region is CASISLTGDEQYF. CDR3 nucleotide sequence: TGTGCCAGCATATCCTTGACAGGGGACGAGCAGTACTTC.